This section outlines one T cell receptor beta chain sequence together with its context. The record originates from a study of blood T cells in healthy people across ages. CDR1 and CDR2 (germline): DFQATT, SNEGSKA (reference sequence). This CDR3 comprises 14 residues. J lost 3 bases, V lost 5 bases, and 10 bases had no gene match. For the second PCR, which ran for about 7 to 11 cycles, a sample-barcoded 5' primer and a J-beta primer mix were used. The authors tagged each cDNA molecule using a template-switch adaptor with 12 random nucleotides. MiXCR was run by TCRdb on the 5' RACE reads, yielding one entry per CDR3 protein. The sample has around 650,000 distinct CDR3 sequences, approximately 40% seen once.

This sequence joins TRBV20-1 and TRBJ2-7; TRBD1 matches 7 bases. The TCR was taken from a man older than 75 in good health. Specimen: blood. The CDR3 loop is CSAGRNRGFYEQYF. The CDR3 coding sequence is TGCAGTGCTGGACGCAACAGGGGATTCTACGAGCAGTACTTC.